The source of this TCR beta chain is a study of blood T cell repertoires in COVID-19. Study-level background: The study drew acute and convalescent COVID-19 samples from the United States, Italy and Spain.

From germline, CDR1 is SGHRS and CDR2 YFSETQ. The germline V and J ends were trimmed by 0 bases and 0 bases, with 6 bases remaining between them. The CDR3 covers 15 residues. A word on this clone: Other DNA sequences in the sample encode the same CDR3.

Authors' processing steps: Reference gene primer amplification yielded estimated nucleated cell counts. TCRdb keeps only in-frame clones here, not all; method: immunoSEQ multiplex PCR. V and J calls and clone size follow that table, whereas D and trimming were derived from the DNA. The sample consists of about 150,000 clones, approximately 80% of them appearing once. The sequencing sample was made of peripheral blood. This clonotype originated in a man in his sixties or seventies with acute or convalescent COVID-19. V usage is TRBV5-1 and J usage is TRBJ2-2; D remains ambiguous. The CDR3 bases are TGCGCCAGCAGCTTGGCAGGAACGAACACCGGGGAGCTGTTTTTT. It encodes CASSLAGTNTGELFF. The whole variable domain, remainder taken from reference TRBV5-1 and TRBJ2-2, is KAGVTQTPRYLIKTRGQQVTLSCSPISGHRSVSWYQQTPGQGLQFLFEYFSETQRNKGNFPGRFSGRQFSNSRSEMNVSTLELGDSALYLCASSLAGTNTGELFFGEGSRLTVL.